The subject of this entry is one T cell receptor beta chain. The data were produced by immunoSEQ multiplex PCR, yet TCRdb's version contains in-frame clones alone and is incomplete. The sample lists 65,000 to 80,000 clones; approximately 94% were seen once. This sample is drawn from a study of T cell changes during pregnancy in multiple sclerosis. The CDR3 totals 18 residues. V lost 4 bases, J lost 9 bases, and 16 bases stayed unmatched. The V gene's germline CDR1 is MDHEN and CDR2 SYDVKM. The clonotype originates from a female donor with multiple sclerosis, enrolled in a pregnancy study. Source: CD4+ T cells from peripheral blood mononuclear cells, taken before pregnancy. The V and J genes are TRBV28 and TRBJ2-5; 14 nucleotides agree with TRBD2. The CDR3 spells CASSSRSLPTSGRAAQYF. The DNA of the CDR3 is TGTGCCAGCAGTTCCCGATCGCTTCCGACTAGCGGGAGGGCCGCCCAGTACTTC.